The 32 T cell receptor beta chains given below trace back to one sample, sequenced in a study of shared T cell receptors in the human thymus. TCRdb keeps only in-frame clones here, not all; method: immunoSEQ multiplex PCR. Altogether about 660,000 clones are present, about 90% being singletons, with the ten largest covering 0.0094%. The same data also contributed to another study, on human thymus T cells.

The sample was thymocytes. These TCRs come from a boy younger than two with a congenital heart defect.

This sequence joins TRBV6-6 and TRBJ2-7; possible D gene TRBD1, 6 bases. Germline V gives CDR1 MNHNY, CDR2 SVGAGI (reference sequence). The CDR3 loop spans 11 amino acids. V lost 6 bases and J lost 6, with 9 bases in between. The CDR3 protein is CASRQGLEQYF. CDR3 DNA: TGTGCCAGCAGACAGGGCCTCGAGCAGTACTTC.

The J gene is TRBJ1-2, the V gene TRBV30; TRBD1 aligns across 7 bases. The CDR3 length is 11 residues. Looked up from germline, CDR1 is GTSNPN and CDR2 is SVGIG (reference sequence). V was pared by 4 bases and J by 5 bases, with 1 base of the junction left unmatched. DNA for the CDR3: TGTGCCTGGACGACAGGGTATGGCTACACCTTC. Translated, it gives CAWTTGYGYTF.

CDR3 region: CASSMVAIPPGQGSSPLHF. DNA of the CDR3: TGTGCCAGCAGCATGGTCGCTATACCACCGGGACAGGGAAGTTCACCCCTCCACTTT. The chain joins TRBV7-2 to TRBJ1-6; the match to TRBD1 covers 9 bases. V lost 5 bases, J lost 9 bases, and 20 bases stayed unmatched. The CDR3 has 19 amino acids. CDR1 and CDR2 (germline): SGHTA, FQGNSA.

The chain uses TRBV7-6 and TRBJ2-1; the D gene is possibly TRBD2 (5 bases). The V gene's germline CDR1 is SGHVS and CDR2 FNYEAQ. The V and J ends lost 5 bases and 3 bases respectively, with 11 bases between them. The CDR3 has 14 residues. The CDR3 reads CASSPLASYNEQFF. The CDR3 nucleotides read TGTGCCAGCAGCCCCCTAGCTAGCTACAATGAGCAGTTCTTC.

The chain has TRBV9 and TRBJ2-2; 9 bases align to TRBD1. V was clipped by 2 bases and J by 6 bases; unmatched bases: 14. CDR3 length equals 18 residues. Germline V lookup: CDR1 SGDLS, CDR2 YYNGEE. The CDR3: CASSVAKQGANSSGELFF. The DNA of the CDR3 is TGTGCCAGCAGCGTGGCAAAACAGGGGGCCAATTCCTCCGGGGAGCTGTTTTTT. Filled out from reference TRBV9 and TRBJ2-2, the complete variable domain reads DSGVTQTPKHLITATGQRVTLRCSPRSGDLSVYWYQQSLDQGLQFLIQYYNGEERAKGNILERFSAQQFPDLHSELNLSSLELGDSALYFCASSVAKQGANSSGELFFGEGSRLTVL.

J is TRBJ2-5 and V is TRBV28; D is possibly TRBD2 (5 bases). The length of the CDR3 is 13 residues. V was shortened by 6 bases and J by 4 bases, with 12 bases between the two germline ends. The germline V gene encodes CDR1 MDHEN and CDR2 SYDVKM. For the CDR3, the DNA is TGTGCCAGCAGAAGACACCGGGGAGAGACCCAGTACTTC. Translating gives CASRRHRGETQYF.

This clone was observed a single time. The sample holds other DNA sequences that translate to the same CDR3. The chain couples TRBV28 to TRBJ2-7, with D perhaps TRBD2 (5 bases). Trimming removed 2 bases at V and 4 bases at J, with 9 bases between. The CDR3 spans 13 residues. The germline gives CDR1 MDHEN, CDR2 SYDVKM. The CDR3 region is CASSLAGGYEQYF. CDR3 sequence (DNA): TGTGCCAGCAGTTTAGCGGGTGGTTACGAGCAGTACTTC.

V gene TRBV6-1 combines with J gene TRBJ2-6; the D is unclear. Trimming removed 10 bases at V and 0 bases at J, with 10 bases between. The CDR3 is 14 amino acids. CDR1 and CDR2 from the germline V gene are MNHNS and SASEGT. CDR3 sequence (DNA): TGTGCCACGATCACAGCCTCTGGGGCCAACGTCCTGACTTTC. Protein: CATITASGANVLTF.

This clone was seen once. CDR3 sequence: CATSRDRIGAEDYGYTF. The CDR3 nucleotides are TGTGCCACCAGCAGAGACCGGATTGGGGCGGAAGACTATGGCTACACCTTC. This chain uses TRBV15 with TRBJ1-2; tentatively, D is TRBD1 (5 bases). The V end was cut by 0 bases, the J end by 3 bases, with 17 bases between. This CDR3 has 17 residues. Germline CDR1 and CDR2: LNHNV and YYDKDF (reference sequence).

This clone was counted a few times. The V call is TRBV28, the J call TRBJ2-7, with TRBD2 matching 12 bases. V dropped 5 bases and J dropped 0; count of bases not matched to a gene: 5. The germline V gene has CDR1 MDHEN and CDR2 SYDVKM. This CDR3 is built from 16 residues. This CDR3 is CASSPRLAGDSYEQYF. The DNA for the CDR3 is TGTGCCAGCAGTCCAAGACTAGCGGGGGACTCCTACGAGCAGTACTTC.

The V and J genes are TRBV5-1 and TRBJ2-2; tentatively, D is TRBD2 (6 bases). The CDR3 runs to 15 residues. The germline gives CDR1 SGHRS, CDR2 YFSETQ. Trimming took off 2 bases at V and 3 bases at J, with 11 bases between the two ends. As DNA, the CDR3 is TGCGCCAGCAGCTTTCGGGGGTTGGACACCGGGGAGCTGTTTTTT. This sequence encodes CASSFRGLDTGELFF. The entire variable domain, with the rest obtained from reference TRBV5-1 and TRBJ2-2, is as follows: KAGVTQTPRYLIKTRGQQVTLSCSPISGHRSVSWYQQTPGQGLQFLFEYFSETQRNKGNFPGRFSGRQFSNSRSEMNVSTLELGDSALYLCASSFRGLDTGELFFGEGSRLTVL.

CDR3 coding DNA: TGTGCCAGCAGCCCCGGGACTAGCGGGAGGGCTGGTGAGCAGTTCTTC. Its translation is CASSPGTSGRAGEQFF. The chain employs TRBV5-4 and TRBJ2-1; 16 positions agree with TRBD2. Trimming removed 4 bases from V and 9 bases from J; junction bases left unmatched: 7. This CDR3 region has 16 residues. Germline values: CDR1 SGHNT, CDR2 YYREEE (reference sequence).

Written as DNA, the CDR3 is TGCGCCAGCAGCCAATTTCGGCTAGCGGGGGACCATGAGCAGTTCTTC. Encoded protein: CASSQFRLAGDHEQFF. The chain has TRBV4-3 and TRBJ2-1; 10 bases map to TRBD2. V lost 2 bases and J lost 8; bases outside the gene matches: 9. Germline lookup yields CDR1 LGHNA and CDR2 YSLEER. CDR3 size: 16 residues.

The genes are TRBV14 and TRBJ1-2; D is perhaps TRBD1 (5 bases). V was cut by 2 bases and J by 3 bases, with 10 bases left in between. Germline V lookup: CDR1 SGHDN, CDR2 FVKESK. There are 14 residues in the CDR3. The CDR3 loop reads CASSQRGGDYGYTF. The CDR3 DNA sequence: TGTGCCAGCAGCCAAAGGGGAGGTGACTATGGCTACACCTTC.

The chain combines TRBV7-6 with TRBJ2-6, with 8 bases that match TRBD2. The CDR3 spans 21 residues. J was trimmed by 0 bases and V by 5 bases; bases with no gene match: 18. Germline V CDR1 and CDR2: SGHVS, FNYEAQ. The CDR3 sequence: CASSHRQLAEVKLSGANVLTF. The DNA of the CDR3 is TGTGCCAGCAGCCACCGTCAACTAGCGGAAGTCAAGCTCTCTGGGGCCAACGTCCTGACTTTC.

The chain recombines TRBV6-5 with TRBJ2-5; 10 bases agree with TRBD2. Near its end, the DNA agrees better with TRBJ2-7, so the J call may be wrong. The CDR3 has 15 amino acids. The germline V gene encodes CDR1 MNHEY and CDR2 SVGAGI. CDR3 sequence reads: CASSTEAGGSYEQYF. CDR3 sequence (DNA): TGTGCCAGCAGTACCGAAGCGGGAGGGTCCTACGAGCAGTACTTC.

This clone was seen a handful of times. The V and J genes are TRBV7-9 and TRBJ2-7, with TRBD2 matching over 8 bases. The germline gives CDR1 SEHNR, CDR2 FQNEAQ (reference sequence). There are 14 residues in the CDR3. The ends lost 0 bases at V and 3 bases at J; junction bases unmatched: 1. The CDR3 here is CASSLAAGDYEQYF. The CDR3 coding sequence is TGTGCCAGCAGCTTAGCAGCGGGGGACTACGAGCAGTACTTC.

This clone appeared once. The gene calls are TRBV7-2 and TRBJ2-7; weak D call: TRBD2 (7 bases). Germline V lookup: CDR1 SGHTA, CDR2 FQGNSA. The ends were cut back, 5 bases at V and 2 bases at J, with 19 bases in the middle. CDR3 size: 16 residues. The CDR3 spells CASSPPVGGRTYEQYF. The CDR3 coding sequence is TGTGCCAGCAGCCCCCCGGTCGGGGGGCGAACCTACGAGCAGTACTTC.

V usage is TRBV28 and J usage is TRBJ2-7; 10 positions agree with TRBD1. J was trimmed by 2 bases and V by 3 bases; bases with no gene match: 19. In germline, CDR1 is MDHEN, CDR2 SYDVKM. The CDR3 has 20 residues. CDR3 sequence (DNA): TGTGCCAGCAGTTTGTATCGCGACAGGGGGCCCAGGATACCTACCTACGAGCAGTACTTC. Translating gives CASSLYRDRGPRIPTYEQYF.

This chain connects TRBV21-1 to TRBJ1-5; TRBD1, the D gene given by the table, was not confirmed from the DNA. TRBV21-1 has pseudogene status. The CDR3 has 15 residues. The chain's CDR3 is CASSQGNLSNQPQHF. CDR3 DNA: TGTGCCAGCAGCCAGGGGAACCTTAGCAATCAGCCCCAGCATTTT.

This clone has just one count. This chain connects TRBV7-8 to TRBJ2-1; 7 bases are shared with TRBD1. CDR3 length equals 15 residues. Looked up from germline, CDR1 is SGHVS and CDR2 is FQNEAQ. The ends lost 4 bases at V and 4 bases at J; junction bases unmatched: 7. CDR3 nucleotide sequence: TGTGCCAGCAGCTCAGGGGGACGGTTATACAATGAGCAGTTCTTC. Its translation is CASSSGGRLYNEQFF.

This sequence joins TRBV4-3 and TRBJ2-2, with 8 bases aligning to TRBD2. The CDR3 has 18 residues. Trimming at V came to 1 base and at J to 1 base, leaving 8 bases not matched to a gene. The germline V gene encodes CDR1 LGHNA and CDR2 YSLEER. The CDR3 DNA reads as TGCGCCAGCAGCCAAGTGGACAAAGCGGGGGAGAACACCGGGGAGCTGTTTTTT. Protein sequence: CASSQVDKAGENTGELFF.

The chain recombines TRBV6-6 with TRBJ1-2, with no clear D. Looked up from germline, CDR1 is MNHNY and CDR2 is SVGAGI (reference sequence). The CDR3 is made up of 12 amino acids. V was shortened by 6 bases and J by 6 bases, with 11 bases between the two germline ends. CDR3 amino acids: CASRISLHGYTF. The DNA of the CDR3 is TGTGCCAGCAGGATATCACTCCATGGCTACACCTTC.

This chain uses TRBV27 with TRBJ2-7, with D possibly TRBD2 on 5 matching bases. CDR3 size: 16 residues. Germline values: CDR1 MNHEY, CDR2 SMNVEV (reference sequence). V lost 3 bases, J lost 3 bases, and 18 bases lay in between. The CDR3 nucleotides are TGTGCCAGCAGTTTCAACGACATCGGGGTCGACTACGAGCAGTACTTC. Translation: CASSFNDIGVDYEQYF.

V is TRBV27 and J is TRBJ2-1; 11 bases align to TRBD2. With 4 bases clipped from V and 4 bases from J, the junction kept 3 bases outside the gene matches. Germline-derived CDR1 and CDR2 are MNHEY and SMNVEV (reference sequence). The CDR3 is made up of 15 amino acids. The CDR3 DNA sequence: TGTGCCAGCAGTTCCTTAGCGGGGGGGTACAATGAGCAGTTCTTC. Amino acids: CASSSLAGGYNEQFF.

The genes are TRBV27 and TRBJ2-7; 8 bases match TRBD1. The CDR3 contains 15 residues. Germline V gives CDR1 MNHEY, CDR2 SMNVEV (reference sequence). J was trimmed by 4 bases and V by 5 bases; bases with no gene match: 10. The CDR3: CASSPRAGGAYEQYF. The CDR3 DNA reads TGTGCCAGCAGTCCGAGGGCAGGGGGCGCGTACGAGCAGTACTTC.

This clone was recorded only once. The rearrangement uses TRBV5-4 and TRBJ2-7; TRBD2 is a possible D gene (5 bases). Germline assignment: CDR1 SGHNT and CDR2 YYREEE (reference sequence). The germline V and J ends were trimmed by 2 bases and 0 bases, with 18 bases remaining between them. The CDR3 is 17 residues long. CDR3 in DNA: TGTGCCAGCAGCTTCGTTCAGGAGCGGAGTAGCTCCTACGAGCAGTACTTC. Encoded protein: CASSFVQERSSSYEQYF.

This chain links TRBV2 with TRBJ2-7; 7 nucleotides agree with TRBD1. With 4 bases clipped from V and 3 bases from J, the junction kept 0 bases outside the gene matches. Germline V gives CDR1 SNHLY, CDR2 FYNNEI. The CDR3 has 12 residues. The DNA for the CDR3 is TGTGCCAGCAGTGCAGGGGGCTACGAGCAGTACTTC. Encoded protein: CASSAGGYEQYF.

The rearrangement uses TRBV29-1 and TRBJ1-2; 9 bases match TRBD1. The CDR3 loop spans 13 amino acids. V lost 7 bases, J lost 6 bases, and 9 bases stayed unmatched. Germline V gene data show CDR1 as SQVTM and CDR2 as ANQGSEA. The CDR3 bases are TGCAGCGCCCTGGGTTGGACAGGGGATGGCTACACCTTC. Translation gives CSALGWTGDGYTF.

The rearrangement uses TRBV28 and TRBJ1-5; the match to TRBD1 covers 9 bases. CDR3 length: 16 residues. V trimming: 6 bases; J trimming: 0 bases; junction bases outside the gene matches: 6. CDR1 is MDHEN and CDR2 is SYDVKM in the germline V gene. CDR3 in amino acids: CASSHPQGASNQPQHF. CDR3 sequence (DNA): TGTGCCAGCAGCCACCCACAGGGGGCTAGCAATCAGCCCCAGCATTTT.

The V call is TRBV5-6, the J call TRBJ2-1, with D possibly TRBD2 on 6 matching bases. Trimming removed 0 bases from V and 2 bases from J, with 15 bases in between. Germline assignment: CDR1 SGHDT and CDR2 YYEEEE. This CDR3 is built from 17 residues. CDR3 in DNA: TGTGCCAGCAGCTTGGAGCTTACTAGCCCCACCTACAATGAGCAGTTCTTC. Translated, it gives CASSLELTSPTYNEQFF.

The gene calls are TRBV5-4 and TRBJ2-5; 12 bases map to TRBD2. V trimming: 4 bases; J trimming: 3 bases; junction bases outside the gene matches: 7. This CDR3 has 16 amino acids. Per germline, CDR1 SGHNT and CDR2 YYREEE (reference sequence). The DNA for the CDR3 is TGTGCCAGCAGCATAGGCAGACTAGCGGGAGAAGAGACCCAGTACTTC. Translation gives CASSIGRLAGEETQYF.